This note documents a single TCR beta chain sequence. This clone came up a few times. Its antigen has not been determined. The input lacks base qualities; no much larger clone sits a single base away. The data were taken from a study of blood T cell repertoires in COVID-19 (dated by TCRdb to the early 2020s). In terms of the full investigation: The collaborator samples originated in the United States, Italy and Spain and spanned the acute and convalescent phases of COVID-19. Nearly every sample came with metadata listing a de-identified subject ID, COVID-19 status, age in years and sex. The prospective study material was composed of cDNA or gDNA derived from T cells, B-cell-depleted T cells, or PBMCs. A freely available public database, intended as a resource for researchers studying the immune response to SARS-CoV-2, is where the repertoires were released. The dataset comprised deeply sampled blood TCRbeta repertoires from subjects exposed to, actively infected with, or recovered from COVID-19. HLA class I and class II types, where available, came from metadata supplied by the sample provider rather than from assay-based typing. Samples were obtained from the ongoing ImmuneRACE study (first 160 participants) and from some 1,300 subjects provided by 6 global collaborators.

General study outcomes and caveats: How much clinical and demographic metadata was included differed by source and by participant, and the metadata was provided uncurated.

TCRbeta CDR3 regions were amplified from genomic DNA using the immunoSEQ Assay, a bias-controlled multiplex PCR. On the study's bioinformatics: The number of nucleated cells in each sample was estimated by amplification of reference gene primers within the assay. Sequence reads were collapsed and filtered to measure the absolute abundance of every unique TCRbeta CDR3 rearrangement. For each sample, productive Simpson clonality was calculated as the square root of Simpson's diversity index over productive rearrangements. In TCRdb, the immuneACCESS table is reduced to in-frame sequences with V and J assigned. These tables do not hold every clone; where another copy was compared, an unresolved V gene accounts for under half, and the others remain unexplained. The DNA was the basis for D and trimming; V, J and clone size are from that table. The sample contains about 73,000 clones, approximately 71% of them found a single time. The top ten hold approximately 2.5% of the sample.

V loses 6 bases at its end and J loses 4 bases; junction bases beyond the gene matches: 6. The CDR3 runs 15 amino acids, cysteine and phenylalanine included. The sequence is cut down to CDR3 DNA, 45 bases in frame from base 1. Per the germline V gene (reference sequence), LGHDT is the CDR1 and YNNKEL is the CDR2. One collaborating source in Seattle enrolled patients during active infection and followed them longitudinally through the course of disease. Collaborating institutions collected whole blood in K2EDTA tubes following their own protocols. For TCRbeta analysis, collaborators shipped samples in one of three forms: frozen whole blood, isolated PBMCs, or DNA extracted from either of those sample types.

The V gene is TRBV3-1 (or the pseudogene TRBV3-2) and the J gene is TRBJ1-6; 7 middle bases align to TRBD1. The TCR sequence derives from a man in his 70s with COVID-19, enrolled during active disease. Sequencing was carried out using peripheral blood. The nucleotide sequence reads TGTGCCAGCAGTCCAGGGGGATGGTATAATTCACCCCTCCACTTT. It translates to CASSPGGWYNSPLHF.